The 15 T cell receptor beta chains given below trace back to one sample, sequenced in a study of control samples from healthy donors and cancer patients. Profiling relied on immunoSEQ multiplex PCR, and the TCRdb table lists in-frame clones only, not all of them. The sample has tens of thousands of clones, about 88% seen once. Source material: blood. These receptors all come from a woman aged 65 to 85 in good health.

This clone was counted between two and nine times. This chain joins TRBV6-5 and TRBJ2-7, with 7 bases matching TRBD1. Germline CDR1 is MNHEY and CDR2 is SVGAGI. Germline trimming cut 4 bases from V and 10 bases from J; bases unmatched to any gene: 10. The length of the CDR3 is 13 residues. The CDR3 region is CASSSMTGKEQYF. CDR3 nucleotides: TGTGCCAGCAGTTCTATGACAGGGAAGGAACAGTACTTC.

The J gene is TRBJ2-1, the V gene TRBV6-4; a possible D gene is TRBD2 (6 bases). The CDR3 totals 13 residues. Per germline, CDR1 MRHNA and CDR2 SNTAGT. V was cut by 0 bases and J by 11 bases, with 11 bases left in between. Written as DNA, the CDR3 is TGTGCCAGCAGTGACTCTTACGGGAGCCAGCAGTTCTTC. Protein product: CASSDSYGSQQFF.

The CDR3 DNA is TGTGCCAGTAGTAGACAGGGTCGAGCTGTTAAAGACACTGAAGCTTTCTTT. Protein product: CASSRQGRAVKDTEAFF. The chain uses TRBV19 and TRBJ1-1, with 7 positions matching TRBD1. From germline, CDR1 is LNHDA and CDR2 SQIVND (reference sequence). J gave up 3 bases and V 4 bases, and 14 bases lay outside the gene matches. This CDR3 has 17 residues.

The chain has TRBV7-2 and TRBJ2-7; 7 bases line up with TRBD2. The CDR3 runs 16 residues. Germline CDR1 is SGHTA and CDR2 is FQGNSA. With 5 bases clipped from V and 0 bases from J, the junction kept 10 bases outside the gene matches. The CDR3 region is CASSPRLAGGSYEQYF. The CDR3 region has the DNA TGTGCCAGCAGCCCCAGACTAGCTGGGGGCTCCTACGAGCAGTACTTC.

J is TRBJ1-4 and V is TRBV5-8, with D maybe TRBD1 (6 bases). This CDR3 is built from 14 residues. V lost 5 bases and J 5 bases, leaving 13 bases between the germline ends. Per germline, CDR1 SGHTS and CDR2 YDEGEE. CDR3 amino acids: CASRQTGYNEKLFF. The CDR3 coding sequence is TGTGCCAGCAGGCAGACAGGCTACAATGAAAAACTGTTTTTT.

The rearrangement joins TRBV28 to TRBJ1-2; D is uncertain. The germline CDR1 and CDR2 sequences are MDHEN and SYDVKM. The CDR3 extends over 14 amino acids. V gave up 3 bases and J gave up 3 bases, with 11 bases separating them. CDR3 coding DNA: TGTGCCAGCAGTTTGGAAGAGGGAGACTATGGCTACACCTTC. Residues: CASSLEEGDYGYTF.

The genes are TRBV5-1 and TRBJ2-3; tentative D call: TRBD1 (5 bases). The CDR3 sequence is 14 residues long. V lost 6 bases, J lost 5 bases, and 16 bases lay in between. The germline V gene has CDR1 SGHRS and CDR2 YFSETQ. The CDR3 spells CASNAGSPEDTQYF. The CDR3 coding sequence is TGCGCCAGCAACGCAGGGTCCCCCGAAGATACGCAGTATTTT.

To note about this clone: The germline gene is not matched at one end of the junction; a read error may be the cause. The chain uses TRBV7-7 and TRBJ2-1; maybe TRBD2 (6 bases). CDR1 and CDR2 (germline): SSHAT, FNYEAQ (reference sequence). The CDR3 contains 14 residues. The DNA of the CDR3 is TGTGCTAGCAGCTTGGGACTCTCCTACAATGAGCAGTTCTTC. It is translated as CASSLGLSYNEQFF.

This clone was observed once. The gene calls are TRBV19 and TRBJ1-1, with D unresolved. The V end lost 5 bases, the J end lost 2 bases, and 9 bases lay between the germline ends. Germline lookup yields CDR1 LNHDA and CDR2 SQIVND (reference sequence). The CDR3 loop spans 13 amino acids. The CDR3 spells CASSDIPNTEAFF. CDR3 bases: TGTGCCAGTAGTGACATTCCCAACACTGAAGCTTTCTTT.

The J gene is TRBJ2-3, the V gene TRBV7-6; D is undetermined. From germline, CDR1 is SGHVS and CDR2 FNYEAQ. There are 12 residues in the CDR3. Trimming stripped 3 bases from V and 6 bases from J, with 7 bases between. The CDR3 region is CASSFYFDTQYF. In DNA, the CDR3 is TGTGCCAGCAGCTTCTACTTCGATACGCAGTATTTT.

J is TRBJ1-2 and V is TRBV5-1; TRBD1 is a possible D gene (6 bases). The germline V gene has CDR1 SGHRS and CDR2 YFSETQ. V was cut by 0 bases and J by 8 bases, with 14 bases left in between. The CDR3 runs 14 residues. In DNA, the CDR3 is TGCGCCAGCAGCTTGGGGGTGGACAGTTGGGGCTACACCTTC. Amino acid sequence: CASSLGVDSWGYTF.

This clone was picked up one time. This chain uses TRBV6-1 with TRBJ1-2; D is undetermined. The CDR3 consists of 13 residues. Trimming pared 1 base from V and 4 bases from J, leaving 7 bases between. Germline CDR1 and CDR2: MNHNS and SASEGT. The CDR3 sequence is CASSEGVGYGYTF. The CDR3, as DNA: TGTGCCAGCAGTGAAGGTGTGGGCTATGGCTACACCTTC.

CDR3 region: CASSLRRETQYF. The CDR3 nucleotides are TGTGCCAGCAGTCTCAGAAGGGAGACCCAGTACTTC. The genes are TRBV12-3 or TRBV12-4 and TRBJ2-5; D uncertain. V dropped 5 bases and J dropped 5 bases, with 9 bases sitting between them. The length of the CDR3 is 12 residues.

V usage is TRBV3-1 (or the pseudogene TRBV3-2) and J usage is TRBJ2-5, with D hard to call. CDR3 length: 13 residues. The V end was cut by 1 base, the J end by 5 bases, with 8 bases between. The germline V gene has CDR1 LGHDT and CDR2 YNNKEL (reference sequence). CDR3 region: CASSQGHLETQYF. In DNA form, the CDR3 reads TGTGCCAGCAGCCAAGGACATCTGGAGACCCAGTACTTC.

V usage is TRBV3-1 (or the pseudogene TRBV3-2) and J usage is TRBJ2-2; no clear D. Deletions cut 2 bases from V and 1 base from J, with 5 bases between. Germline V gene sequence: CDR1 LGHDT, CDR2 YNNKEL (reference sequence). The CDR3 is 14 amino acids. The CDR3 region has the DNA TGTGCCAGCAGCCAAAGTGAGAACACCGGGGAGCTGTTTTTT. It yields the protein CASSQSENTGELFF.